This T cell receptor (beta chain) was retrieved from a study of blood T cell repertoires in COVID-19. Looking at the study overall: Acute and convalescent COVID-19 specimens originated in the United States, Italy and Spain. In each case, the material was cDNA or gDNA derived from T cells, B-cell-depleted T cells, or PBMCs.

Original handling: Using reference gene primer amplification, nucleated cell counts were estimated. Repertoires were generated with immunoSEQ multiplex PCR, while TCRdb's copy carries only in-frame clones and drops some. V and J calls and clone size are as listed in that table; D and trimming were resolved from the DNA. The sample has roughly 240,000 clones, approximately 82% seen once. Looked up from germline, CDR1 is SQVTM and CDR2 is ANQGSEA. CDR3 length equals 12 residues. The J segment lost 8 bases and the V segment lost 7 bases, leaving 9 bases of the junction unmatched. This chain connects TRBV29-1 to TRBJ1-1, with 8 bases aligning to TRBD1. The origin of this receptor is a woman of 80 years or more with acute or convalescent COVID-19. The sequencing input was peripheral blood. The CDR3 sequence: CSALGQGAEAFF. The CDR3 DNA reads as TGCAGCGCCTTAGGACAGGGAGCCGAAGCTTTCTTT. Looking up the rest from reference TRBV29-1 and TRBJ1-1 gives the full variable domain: SAVISQKPSRDICQRGTSLTIQCQVDSQVTMMFWYRQQPGQSLTLIATANQGSEATYESGFVIDKFPISRPNLTFSTLTVSNMSPEDSSIYLCSALGQGAEAFFGQGTRLTVV.